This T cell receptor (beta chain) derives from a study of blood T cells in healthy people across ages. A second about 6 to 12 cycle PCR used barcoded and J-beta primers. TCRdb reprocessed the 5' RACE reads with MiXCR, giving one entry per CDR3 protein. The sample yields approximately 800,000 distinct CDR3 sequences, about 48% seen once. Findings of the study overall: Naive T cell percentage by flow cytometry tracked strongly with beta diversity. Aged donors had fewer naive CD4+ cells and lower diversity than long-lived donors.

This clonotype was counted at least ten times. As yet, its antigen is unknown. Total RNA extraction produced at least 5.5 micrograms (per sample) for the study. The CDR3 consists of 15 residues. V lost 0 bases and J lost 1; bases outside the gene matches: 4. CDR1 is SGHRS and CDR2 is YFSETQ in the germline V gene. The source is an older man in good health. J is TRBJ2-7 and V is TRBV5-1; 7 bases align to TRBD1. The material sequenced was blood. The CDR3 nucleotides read TGCGCCAGCAGCTTGGGGGGGACAGCTTCCTACGAGCAGTACTTC. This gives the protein CASSLGGTASYEQYF.